These 25 T cell receptor beta chains were sequenced from one sample in a study of shared clonotypes between healthy human individuals. As defined, naive CD8 cells were CD45RO-negative and positively selected for CCR7, with terminally differentiated effector memory CD45RA+ cells excluded. The protocol was immunoSEQ multiplex PCR, while the TCRdb copy is restricted to in-frame clones and leaves out a portion. The sample consists of 2 million to 2.5 million clones, around 96% of them appearing once. Sequenced sample: naive CD8+ T cells sorted from blood. Source of these receptors: a man younger than 35 in good health.

The J gene is TRBJ1-5, the V gene TRBV6-6; D unclear. CDR1 MNHNY and CDR2 SVGAGI come from the germline V gene (reference sequence). The CDR3 covers 15 residues. V shed 5 bases and J shed 9 bases, with 20 bases lying between them. CDR3 DNA: TGTGCCAGCAGTCTCGACTCGACCGGGTTAGGGCCCCAGCATTTT. Protein sequence: CASSLDSTGLGPQHF.

The chain recombines TRBV4-3 with TRBJ2-5, with a possible D match to TRBD1 (6 bases). The CDR3 contains 14 residues. In germline, CDR1 is LGHNA, CDR2 YSLEER. Trimming left V 0 bases short and J 5 bases short, with 10 bases between. CDR3 sequence (DNA): TGCGCCAGCAGCCAAGATTGGGGGCGGGAGACCCAGTACTTC. Translation: CASSQDWGRETQYF.

This rearrangement joins TRBV12-5 to TRBJ1-5; no definite D call. V lost 5 bases and J 4 bases, leaving 3 bases between the germline ends. This CDR3 region has 11 residues. Germline CDR1 and CDR2: LGHNT and FRNRAP. CDR3 nucleotide sequence: TGTGCTAGTGGTACGAATCAGCCCCAGCATTTT. This codes for CASGTNQPQHF.

The chain combines TRBV7-3 with TRBJ2-1, with TRBD1 as a possible D gene (6 bases). CDR3 length equals 14 residues. Per the germline V gene, CDR1 is SGHTA and CDR2 is FQGTGA. Trimming removed 3 bases at V and 8 bases at J, with 14 bases between. The CDR3 region has the DNA TGTGCCAGCAGCTTGGACAGCGGAGGTTATGAGCAGTTCTTC. Protein product: CASSLDSGGYEQFF.

The chain joins TRBV28 to TRBJ1-2; 8 bases are a match to TRBD1. The CDR3 has 15 amino acids. Germline assignment: CDR1 MDHEN and CDR2 SYDVKM. V trimming: 3 bases; J trimming: 4 bases; junction bases outside the gene matches: 7. CDR3 in amino acids: CASSLGQGAGYGYTF. The CDR3 DNA follows: TGTGCCAGCAGTTTGGGTCAGGGGGCCGGCTATGGCTACACCTTC.

As regards this clone: This specimen includes other DNA sequences encoding the same CDR3. The chain is built from TRBV7-9 and TRBJ2-7, with TRBD1 matching 8 bases. The CDR3 extends over 13 amino acids. Per germline, CDR1 SEHNR and CDR2 FQNEAQ (reference sequence). The ends lost 5 bases at V and 3 bases at J; junction bases unmatched: 3. The CDR3 is CASSRDRGYEQYF. The CDR3 nucleotides are TGTGCCAGCAGCCGAGACAGGGGCTACGAGCAGTACTTC. Filled out from reference TRBV7-9 and TRBJ2-7, the complete variable domain reads DTGVSQNPRHKITKRGQNVTFRCDPISEHNRLYWYRQTLGQGPEFLTYFQNEAQLEKSRLLSDRFSAERPKGSFSTLEIQRTEQGDSAMYLCASSRDRGYEQYFGPGTRLTVT.

The V call is TRBV6-6, the J call TRBJ1-1; the D gene is possibly TRBD1 (5 bases). The CDR3 consists of 16 residues. Germline values: CDR1 MNHNY, CDR2 SVGAGI (reference sequence). The V end lost 6 bases, the J end lost 4 bases, and 21 bases lay between the germline ends. As DNA, the CDR3 is TGTGCCAGCAGACCCCGGAGTGGGGGGGGTAGCACTGAAGCTTTCTTT. Translating gives CASRPRSGGGSTEAFF.

Here the CDR3 DNA reads TGTGCCAGCAGCGTAGCTGGGGGAGGGGGTGCAGATACGCAGTATTTT. Translated: CASSVAGGGGADTQYF. This sequence joins TRBV9 and TRBJ2-3; weak D call: TRBD2 (7 bases). Germline CDR1 and CDR2: SGDLS and YYNGEE. V was clipped by 0 bases and J by 4 bases, with 15 bases between them. This CDR3 is 16 amino acids long.

The chain recombines TRBV6-6 with TRBJ2-7; 11 bases map to TRBD1. Germline V gene sequence: CDR1 MNHNY, CDR2 SVGAGI (reference sequence). The CDR3 spans 15 residues. The V segment lost 5 bases and the J segment 3 bases; nucleotides outside the gene matches: 6. In nucleotides, the CDR3 is TGTGCCAGCAGTCCTCCCGGGACAGGGGGCTACGAGCAGTACTTC. Its translation: CASSPPGTGGYEQYF.

The chain joins TRBV7-2 to TRBJ2-7, with TRBD2 matching over 11 bases. This CDR3 region has 15 residues. Trimming removed 7 bases from V and 2 bases from J; junction bases left unmatched: 7. The V gene's germline CDR1 is SGHTA and CDR2 FQGNSA. The CDR3 region is CASKVLAGGTYEQYF. CDR3 DNA sequence: TGTGCCAGCAAGGTTTTAGCGGGAGGGACCTACGAGCAGTACTTC.

The chain is built from TRBV6-5 and TRBJ1-1; D gene ambiguous. This CDR3 is built from 14 residues. V was shortened by 3 bases and J by 6 bases, with 14 bases between the two germline ends. The germline V gene encodes CDR1 MNHEY and CDR2 SVGAGI. The CDR3 region is CASSYGEGLAEAFF. The CDR3 coding sequence is TGTGCCAGCAGTTATGGCGAGGGCTTGGCTGAAGCTTTCTTT.

The chain employs TRBV19 and TRBJ1-5, with D unclear. The CDR3 is made up of 16 amino acids. Per the germline V gene, CDR1 is LNHDA and CDR2 is SQIVND (reference sequence). The germline V and J ends were trimmed by 1 base and 0 bases, with 10 bases remaining between them. CDR3 region: CASSIAWRYSNQPQHF. The CDR3 region has the DNA TGTGCCAGTAGTATAGCATGGCGATATAGCAATCAGCCCCAGCATTTT.

This chain joins TRBV4-3 and TRBJ2-2; D ambiguous. CDR1 LGHNA and CDR2 YSLEER come from the germline V gene. The CDR3 covers 16 residues. V was cut by 1 base and J by 6 bases, with 15 bases left in between. The CDR3 spells CASSQVLDGEAGELFF. The CDR3 nucleotides are TGCGCCAGCAGCCAAGTCCTAGACGGCGAGGCCGGGGAGCTGTTTTTT.

V is TRBV27 and J is TRBJ1-4; D ambiguous. Per the germline V gene, CDR1 is MNHEY and CDR2 is SMNVEV (reference sequence). The CDR3 runs to 13 residues. The V end was cut by 5 bases, the J end by 8 bases, with 12 bases between. CDR3 sequence reads: CASSGSDAEKLFF. CDR3 sequence (DNA): TGTGCCAGCAGTGGGTCCGACGCCGAAAAACTGTTTTTT. The full variable domain, completed using reference TRBV27 and TRBJ1-4, is EAQVTQNPRYLITVTGKKLTVTCSQNMNHEYMSWYRQDPGLGLRQIYYSMNVEVTDKGDVPEGYKVSRKEKRNFPLILESPSPNQTSLYFCASSGSDAEKLFFGSGTQLSVL.

The chain links TRBV4-1 to TRBJ2-7; no reliable D call. The germline V gene encodes CDR1 MGHRA and CDR2 YSYEKL. With 4 bases removed from V and 7 bases from J, the gap between germline ends came to 20 bases. The CDR3 contains 15 residues. CDR3 region: CASSPSHVSPREQYF. For the CDR3, the DNA is TGCGCCAGCAGCCCCTCGCACGTCTCTCCTCGGGAGCAGTACTTC.

Note on this clone: The identical CDR3 is also encoded by other nucleotide sequences in the sample. V is TRBV4-1 and J is TRBJ2-7; 11 nucleotides agree with TRBD2. The CDR3 is 15 amino acids. The V gene end was trimmed by 4 bases and the J gene end by 2 bases; junction bases not matched to a gene: 4. Germline values: CDR1 MGHRA, CDR2 YSYEKL. CDR3 amino acids: CASSPLAGGPYEQYF. CDR3 coding DNA: TGCGCCAGCAGCCCATTAGCGGGAGGGCCCTACGAGCAGTACTTC.

The chain joins TRBV5-1 to TRBJ2-3; weak D call: TRBD2 (5 bases). Trimming took off 0 bases at V and 4 bases at J, with 21 bases between the two ends. This CDR3 spans 18 amino acids. Germline V gene sequence: CDR1 SGHRS, CDR2 YFSETQ. The chain's CDR3 is CASSLGPLGREDADTQYF. The CDR3 DNA sequence: TGCGCCAGCAGCTTGGGCCCCCTAGGCCGGGAAGACGCAGATACGCAGTATTTT.

The chain joins TRBV4-1 to TRBJ1-5, with D tentatively TRBD1 (6 bases). V was trimmed by 0 bases and J by 6 bases, leaving 9 bases between them. Germline V gives CDR1 MGHRA, CDR2 YSYEKL. The length of the CDR3 is 14 residues. CDR3 DNA: TGCGCCAGCAGCCAAGATTTGGGGGCTCAGCCCCAGCATTTT. Translation gives CASSQDLGAQPQHF.

The V call is TRBV2, the J call TRBJ2-5; 8 bases fit TRBD2. Germline V gene lookup returns CDR1 SNHLY and CDR2 FYNNEI. Trimming cost V 3 bases and J 2 bases; bases outside gene matches: 14. There are 18 residues in the CDR3. The CDR3 reads CASSERGVTRGVQETQYF. The DNA of the CDR3 is TGTGCCAGCAGTGAGAGAGGTGTCACGCGGGGGGTACAAGAGACCCAGTACTTC.

The chain joins TRBV7-9 to TRBJ1-1; D remains unclear. The CDR3 contains 13 residues. V dropped 5 bases and J dropped 6 bases, with 13 bases sitting between them. Germline V gene lookup returns CDR1 SEHNR and CDR2 FQNEAQ (reference sequence). The CDR3 sequence: CASSLPEAPEAFF. In DNA, the CDR3 is TGTGCCAGCAGCCTCCCCGAGGCGCCTGAAGCTTTCTTT.

In DNA form, the CDR3 reads TGTGCCAGCAACGGACAGGGTGGTTCACCCCTCCACTTT. Encoded protein: CASNGQGGSPLHF. The genes are TRBV5-4 and TRBJ1-6; TRBD1 matches 8 bases. The germline V gene encodes CDR1 SGHNT and CDR2 YYREEE (reference sequence). Losses at the gene ends were 6 bases for V and 9 bases for J; bases not matched to a gene: 5. This CDR3 is built from 13 residues.

The J gene is TRBJ1-1, the V gene TRBV21-1; TRBD1 was called by the table and not checked on the DNA. TRBV21-1 represents a pseudogene. This CDR3 has 14 amino acids. The CDR3 sequence is CASPSGTASPVAFF. In nucleotides, the CDR3 is TGTGCCAGCCCGTCCGGGACAGCAAGTCCGGTAGCTTTCTTT.

V usage is TRBV25-1 and J usage is TRBJ2-7, with 9 nucleotides matching TRBD1. Germline assignment: CDR1 MGHDK and CDR2 SYGVNS. V shed 4 bases, J shed 3 bases, and the junction held 7 bases outside the gene matches. The CDR3 contains 15 residues. The CDR3 DNA reads TGTGCCAGCAGTGCCGGGACAGGGCCGCTCTACGAGCAGTACTTC. Protein product: CASSAGTGPLYEQYF.

This clone was detected only once. This chain links TRBV27 with TRBJ2-2; D remains unclear. Trimming took 5 bases from V and 5 from J, leaving 12 bases between them. Germline CDR1 reads MNHEY; CDR2 reads SMNVEV (reference sequence). The CDR3 has 14 amino acids. The CDR3 here is CASSRRRDTGELFF. In DNA, the CDR3 is TGTGCCAGCAGTCGTCGAAGGGATACCGGGGAGCTGTTTTTT.

The rearrangement joins TRBV10-2 to TRBJ2-1; no clear D gene. The CDR3 sequence is 11 residues long. CDR1 and CDR2 (germline): WSHSY, SAAADI. Trimming cost V 5 bases and J 6 bases, with 5 bases left between them. The CDR3 loop is CASSWANEQFF. The CDR3 bases are TGCGCCAGCAGTTGGGCCAATGAGCAGTTCTTC.